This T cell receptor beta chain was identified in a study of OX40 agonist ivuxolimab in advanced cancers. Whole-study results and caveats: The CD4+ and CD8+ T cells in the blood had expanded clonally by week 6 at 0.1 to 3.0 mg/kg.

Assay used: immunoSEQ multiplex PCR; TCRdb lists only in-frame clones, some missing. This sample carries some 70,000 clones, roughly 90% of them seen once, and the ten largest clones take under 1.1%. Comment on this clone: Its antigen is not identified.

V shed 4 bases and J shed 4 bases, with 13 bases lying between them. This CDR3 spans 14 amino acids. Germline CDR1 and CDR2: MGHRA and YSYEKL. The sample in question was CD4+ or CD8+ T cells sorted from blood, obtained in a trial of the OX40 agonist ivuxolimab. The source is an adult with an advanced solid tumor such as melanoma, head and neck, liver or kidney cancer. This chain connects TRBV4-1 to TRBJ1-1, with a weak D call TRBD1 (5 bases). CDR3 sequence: CASSLAGSGTEAFF. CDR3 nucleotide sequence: TGCGCCAGCAGCCTCGCAGGGTCCGGCACTGAAGCTTTCTTT.